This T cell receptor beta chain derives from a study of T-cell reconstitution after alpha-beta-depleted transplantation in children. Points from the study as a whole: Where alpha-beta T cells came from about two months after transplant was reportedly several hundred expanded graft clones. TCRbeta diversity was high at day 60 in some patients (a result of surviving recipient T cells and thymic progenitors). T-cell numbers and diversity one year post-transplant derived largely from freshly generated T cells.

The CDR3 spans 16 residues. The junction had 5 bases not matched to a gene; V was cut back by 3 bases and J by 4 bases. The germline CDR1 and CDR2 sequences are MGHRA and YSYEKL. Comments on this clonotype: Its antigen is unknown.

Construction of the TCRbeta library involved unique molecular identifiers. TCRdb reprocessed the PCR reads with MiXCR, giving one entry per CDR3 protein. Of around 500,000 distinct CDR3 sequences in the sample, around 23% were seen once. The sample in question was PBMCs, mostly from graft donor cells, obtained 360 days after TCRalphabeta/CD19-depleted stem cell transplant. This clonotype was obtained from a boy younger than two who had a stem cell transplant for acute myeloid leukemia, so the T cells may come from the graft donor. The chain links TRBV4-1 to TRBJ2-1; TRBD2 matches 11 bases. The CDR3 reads CASSQPTSGGYNEQFF. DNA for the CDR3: TGCGCCAGCAGCCAGCCCACTAGCGGGGGTTACAATGAGCAGTTCTTC.